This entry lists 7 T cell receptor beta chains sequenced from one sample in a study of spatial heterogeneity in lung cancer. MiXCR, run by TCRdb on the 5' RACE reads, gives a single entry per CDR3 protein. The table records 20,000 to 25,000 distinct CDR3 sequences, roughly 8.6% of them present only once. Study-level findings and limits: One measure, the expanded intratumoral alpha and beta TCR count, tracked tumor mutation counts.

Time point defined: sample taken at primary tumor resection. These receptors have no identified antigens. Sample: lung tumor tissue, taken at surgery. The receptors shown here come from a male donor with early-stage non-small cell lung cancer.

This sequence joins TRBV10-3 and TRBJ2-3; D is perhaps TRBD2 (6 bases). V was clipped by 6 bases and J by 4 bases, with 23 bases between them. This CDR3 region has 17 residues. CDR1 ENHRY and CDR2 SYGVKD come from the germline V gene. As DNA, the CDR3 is TGTGCCATCAGGGACGTGCAAGGGGAGGCGATCTCAGATACGCAGTATTTT. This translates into CAIRDVQGEAISDTQYF.

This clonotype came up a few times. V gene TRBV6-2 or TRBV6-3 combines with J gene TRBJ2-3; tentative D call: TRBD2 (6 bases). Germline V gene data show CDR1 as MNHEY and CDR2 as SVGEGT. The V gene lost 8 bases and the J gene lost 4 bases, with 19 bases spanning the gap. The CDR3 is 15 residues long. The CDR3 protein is CASAPGGKGADTQYF. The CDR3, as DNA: TGTGCCAGCGCACCCGGGGGAAAGGGCGCAGATACGCAGTATTTT.

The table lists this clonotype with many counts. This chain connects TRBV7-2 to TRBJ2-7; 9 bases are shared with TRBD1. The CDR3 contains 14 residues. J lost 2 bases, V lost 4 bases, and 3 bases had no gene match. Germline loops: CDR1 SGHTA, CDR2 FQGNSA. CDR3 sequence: CASSSRQGAYEQYF. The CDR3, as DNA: TGTGCCAGCAGCTCGCGACAGGGGGCCTACGAGCAGTACTTC.

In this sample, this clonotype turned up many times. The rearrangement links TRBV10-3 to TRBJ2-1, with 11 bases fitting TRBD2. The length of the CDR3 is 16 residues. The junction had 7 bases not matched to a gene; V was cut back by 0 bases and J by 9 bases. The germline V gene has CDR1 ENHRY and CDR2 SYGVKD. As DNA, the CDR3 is TGTGCCATCAGTGAGTCGACTAGACTAGCGGGAAGTGAGCAGTTCTTC. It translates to CAISESTRLAGSEQFF.

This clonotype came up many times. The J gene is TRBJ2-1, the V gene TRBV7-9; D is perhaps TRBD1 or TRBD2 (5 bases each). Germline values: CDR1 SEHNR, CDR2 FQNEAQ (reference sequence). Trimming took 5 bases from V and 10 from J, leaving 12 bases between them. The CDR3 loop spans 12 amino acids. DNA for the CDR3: TGTGCCAGCAGCCCTACTTGGGGGGAGCAGTTCTTC. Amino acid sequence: CASSPTWGEQFF. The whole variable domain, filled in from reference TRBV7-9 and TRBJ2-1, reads DTGVSQNPRHKITKRGQNVTFRCDPISEHNRLYWYRQTLGQGPEFLTYFQNEAQLEKSRLLSDRFSAERPKGSFSTLEIQRTEQGDSAMYLCASSPTWGEQFFGPGTRLTVL.

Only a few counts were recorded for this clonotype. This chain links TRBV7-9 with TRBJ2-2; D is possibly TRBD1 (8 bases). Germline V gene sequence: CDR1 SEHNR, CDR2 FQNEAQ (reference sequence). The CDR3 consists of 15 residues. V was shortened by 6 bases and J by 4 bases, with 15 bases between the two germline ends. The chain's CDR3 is CASSLQGGTTGELFF. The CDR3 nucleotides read TGTGCCAGCAGTTTACAGGGGGGGACCACCGGGGAGCTGTTTTTT.

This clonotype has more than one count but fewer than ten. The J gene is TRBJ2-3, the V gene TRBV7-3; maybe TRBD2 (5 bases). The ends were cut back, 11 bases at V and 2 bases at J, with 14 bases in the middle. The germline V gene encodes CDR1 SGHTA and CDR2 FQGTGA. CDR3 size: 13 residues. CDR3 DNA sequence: TGTGCCTGCCAAGACGGGGACACAGATACGCAGTATTTT. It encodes CACQDGDTDTQYF.